Sequencing of this T cell receptor (beta chain) was carried out in a study of cytomegalovirus exposure and HLA in healthy donors. The protocol was immunoSEQ multiplex PCR, while the TCRdb copy is restricted to in-frame clones and leaves out a portion. Of 150,000 to 200,000 clones listed, 65% to 90% are singletons. This clone was picked up one time. This CDR3 contains 15 residues. Germline loops: CDR1 SGHDT, CDR2 YYEEEE. Trimming cost V 4 bases and J 4 bases; bases outside gene matches: 11. The TCR was taken from a woman aged 18-29 years in good health and CMV-seronegative. The sample was PBMCs. The genes are TRBV5-6 and TRBJ2-7; 7 bases agree with TRBD1. For the CDR3, the DNA is TGTGCCAGCAGCCCAGGGGACAGAGACTTTTACGAGCAGTACTTC. This gives the protein CASSPGDRDFYEQYF. The full variable domain, its missing parts supplied by reference TRBV5-6 and TRBJ2-7, is DAGVTQSPTHLIKTRGQQVTLRCSPKSGHDTVSWYQQALGQGPQFIFQYYEEEERQRGNFPDRFSGHQFPNYSSELNVNALLLGDSALYLCASSPGDRDFYEQYFGPGTRLTVT.